The source of this T cell receptor (beta chain) is a study of T cell changes during pregnancy in multiple sclerosis. The CDR3 covers 14 residues. V gave up 10 bases and J gave up 0 bases, with 16 bases separating them. Germline lookup yields CDR1 MDHEN and CDR2 SYDVKM. Generated by immunoSEQ multiplex PCR, the TCRdb table keeps only in-frame clones and is missing some. The sample includes around 69,000 clones, 90% to 95% seen only once; the top ten take over 1%. The specimen was peripheral blood, collected in the third trimester of pregnancy. This receptor was identified in a female donor with multiple sclerosis, enrolled in a pregnancy study. The chain uses TRBV28 and TRBJ2-7; perhaps TRBD1 as D (6 bases). The CDR3, as DNA: TGTGCCACAGGACCCGACAGGAGCTCCTACGAGCAGTACTTC. Translated: CATGPDRSSYEQYF.